The 30 T cell receptor beta chains below come from one sample, sequenced in a study of blood T cell repertoires in COVID-19. TCRdb's table, derived via immunoSEQ multiplex PCR, lists solely in-frame clones and lacks some. Of about 160,000 clones detected, around four fifths appear once; the ten largest clones hold 4.4%. Sequencing was done on a sample of PBMCs or T cells enriched from blood (not recorded which). The receptors originated from a woman between 45 and 60 years old who had recovered from COVID-19.

This chain uses TRBV11-3 with TRBJ2-3, with D possibly being TRBD2 (6 bases). With 5 bases removed from V and 0 bases from J, the gap between germline ends came to 18 bases. Germline-derived CDR1 and CDR2 are SGHNT and YENEEA. The CDR3 is 17 residues long. CDR3 residues: CASSRLGRDGSTDTQYF. The CDR3 nucleotides are TGTGCCAGCAGCCGACTAGGCCGGGACGGAAGCACAGATACGCAGTATTTT.

The chain recombines TRBV4-3 with TRBJ1-3; D is unresolved. The length of the CDR3 is 17 residues. The V gene lost 4 bases and the J gene lost 2 bases, with 18 bases spanning the gap. The germline CDR1 and CDR2 sequences are LGHNA and YSLEER. The CDR3 protein is CASSRFLRQDTGNTIYF. For the CDR3, the DNA is TGCGCCAGCAGCCGATTCCTCCGGCAGGATACTGGAAACACCATATATTTT.

V gene TRBV19 combines with J gene TRBJ1-6; TRBD1 agrees at 9 bases. After removal of 5 bases from V and 8 bases from J, the junction contained 7 bases not matched to a gene. The CDR3 is 15 amino acids. The V gene's germline CDR1 is LNHDA and CDR2 SQIVND (reference sequence). This CDR3 is CASSLRDRVYSPLHF. The DNA for the CDR3 is TGTGCCAGTAGTCTCCGGGACAGGGTATATTCACCCCTCCACTTT.

The chain carries TRBV7-8 and TRBJ1-2, with TRBD1 identical over 8 bases. The germline V gene has CDR1 SGHVS and CDR2 FQNEAQ. The CDR3 loop spans 15 amino acids. With V trimmed by 3 bases and J by 2 bases, 5 bases remained unmatched. In DNA form, the CDR3 reads TGTGCCAGCAGCTTCGGACAGGGTCCCAACTATGGCTACACCTTC. Encoded protein: CASSFGQGPNYGYTF.

The chain uses TRBV28 and TRBJ1-2, with D unresolved. Trimming removed 8 bases at V and 0 bases at J, with 4 bases between. Germline CDR1 MDHEN, CDR2 SYDVKM. This CDR3 contains 11 residues. CDR3: CASHSNYGYTF. As DNA, the CDR3 is TGTGCCAGCCACTCTAACTATGGCTACACCTTC.

The chain joins TRBV10-3 to TRBJ2-5, with 10 bases lining up with TRBD1. The CDR3 covers 16 residues. V gave up 7 bases and J gave up 0 bases; unmatched junction bases: 8. CDR1 is ENHRY and CDR2 is SYGVKD in the germline V gene. CDR3 sequence: CAIKGRGQGNQETQYF. Written as DNA, the CDR3 is TGTGCCATCAAGGGCCGGGGACAGGGGAACCAAGAGACCCAGTACTTC.

The chain has TRBV27 and TRBJ2-3; no firm D call. Trimming pared 5 bases from V and 0 bases from J, leaving 6 bases between. CDR1 is MNHEY, CDR2 SMNVEV, per germline (reference sequence). The CDR3 runs to 13 residues. CDR3 nucleotide sequence: TGTGCCAGCAGTCAAACTAGCACAGATACGCAGTATTTT. The encoded protein is CASSQTSTDTQYF.

The rearrangement links TRBV7-9 to TRBJ2-1; D remains ambiguous. V was clipped by 1 base and J by 8 bases, with 9 bases between them. Germline loops: CDR1 SEHNR, CDR2 FQNEAQ (reference sequence). This CDR3 comprises 13 residues. The chain's CDR3 is CASSLVSTDEQFF. For the CDR3, the DNA is TGTGCCAGCAGCTTAGTGAGTACCGATGAGCAGTTCTTC. The whole variable domain, remainder taken from reference TRBV7-9 and TRBJ2-1, is DTGVSQNPRHKITKRGQNVTFRCDPISEHNRLYWYRQTLGQGPEFLTYFQNEAQLEKSRLLSDRFSAERPKGSFSTLEIQRTEQGDSAMYLCASSLVSTDEQFFGPGTRLTVL.

The chain uses TRBV5-8 and TRBJ1-2, with TRBD1 identical over 7 bases. Unmatched junction bases numbered 1, after V lost 3 bases and J lost 2 bases. The CDR3 contains 13 residues. Germline CDR1 reads SGHTS; CDR2 reads YDEGEE. The CDR3 loop is CASSSTGNYGYTF. The CDR3 DNA reads TGTGCCAGCAGCTCGACAGGGAACTATGGCTACACCTTC.

V usage is TRBV30 and J usage is TRBJ1-6; D uncertain. The CDR3 loop spans 13 amino acids. V was shortened by 4 bases and J by 7 bases, with 11 bases between the two germline ends. CDR1 and CDR2 (germline): GTSNPN, SVGIG (reference sequence). The CDR3 here is CAWTERKNSPLHF. Written as DNA, the CDR3 is TGTGCCTGGACGGAGCGTAAAAATTCACCCCTCCACTTT.

A word on this clone: Other DNA sequences within the sample encode an identical CDR3. The chain links TRBV2 to TRBJ1-2, with D tentatively TRBD1 (5 bases). The germline CDR1 and CDR2 sequences are SNHLY and FYNNEI. V lost 6 bases, J lost 4 bases, and 9 bases lay in between. The length of the CDR3 is 12 residues. CDR3 in DNA: TGTGCCAGCAGGGGGGACTCCTATGGCTACACCTTC. This encodes CASRGDSYGYTF.

The chain links TRBV2 to TRBJ1-2, with a possible D match to TRBD1 (6 bases). Trimming took off 10 bases at V and 2 bases at J, with 8 bases between the two ends. The CDR3 is 11 amino acids. The germline CDR1 and CDR2 sequences are SNHLY and FYNNEI. The CDR3 DNA is TGTGCCATACAGGGAAACTATGGCTACACCTTC. It specifies CAIQGNYGYTF. The entire variable domain, with the rest obtained from reference TRBV2 and TRBJ1-2, is as follows: EPEVTQTPSHQVTQMGQEVILRCVPISNHLYFYWYRQILGQKVEFLVSFYNNEISEKSEIFDDQFSVERPDGSNFTLKIRSTKLEDSAMYFCAIQGNYGYTFGSGTRLTVV.

The chain employs TRBV7-8 and TRBJ1-4; TRBD1 agrees at 8 bases. V trimming: 1 base; J trimming: 5 bases; junction bases outside the gene matches: 9. Germline V CDR1 and CDR2: SGHVS, FQNEAQ. CDR3 length: 17 residues. Here the CDR3 DNA reads TGTGCCAGCAGCTTAGGGAGAGGGGGACAGGTGAATGAAAAACTGTTTTTT. It is translated as CASSLGRGGQVNEKLFF.

The V gene is TRBV30, the J gene TRBJ1-6; possibly TRBD1 for D (5 bases). Germline loops: CDR1 GTSNPN, CDR2 SVGIG (reference sequence). The CDR3 covers 13 residues. Trimming shortened V by 7 bases and J by 3 bases, and 10 bases separated the two germline ends. Here the CDR3 reads CAYRQYYNSPLHF. CDR3 DNA: TGTGCCTACAGACAGTACTATAATTCACCCCTCCACTTT.

The V and J genes are TRBV30 and TRBJ1-6; D unclear. Germline V lookup: CDR1 GTSNPN, CDR2 SVGIG (reference sequence). V was pared by 0 bases and J by 15 bases, with 12 bases between. The CDR3 totals 12 residues. The CDR3 spells CAWSVLGVLLHF. As DNA, the CDR3 is TGTGCCTGGAGTGTATTAGGAGTTCTCCTCCACTTT.

The chain couples TRBV2 to TRBJ1-1; possible D gene TRBD1, 6 bases. The CDR3 is 14 amino acids. CDR1 and CDR2 from the germline V gene are SNHLY and FYNNEI. V gave up 6 bases and J gave up 2 bases, with 13 bases separating them. This CDR3 reads CASRRGTTNTEAFF. The CDR3 nucleotides are TGTGCCAGCAGGAGGGGGACAACTAACACTGAAGCTTTCTTT.

V is TRBV4-3 and J is TRBJ2-1; TRBD2 agrees at 10 bases. This CDR3 has 20 amino acids. Germline V gene data show CDR1 as LGHNA and CDR2 as YSLEER. The V segment lost 1 base and the J segment 2 bases; nucleotides outside the gene matches: 14. Written as DNA, the CDR3 is TGCGCCAGCAGCCAAGGACCCTTTACTCTTAGCGGGAGGCCCTACAATGAGCAGTTCTTC. This codes for CASSQGPFTLSGRPYNEQFF.

The V call is TRBV5-1, the J call TRBJ1-3; D is uncertain. Germline values: CDR1 SGHRS, CDR2 YFSETQ. V lost 7 bases, J lost 0 bases, and 11 bases lay in between. The CDR3 is 14 amino acids. The CDR3, as DNA: TGCGCCAGCCGTGCGTCTAACTCTGGAAACACCATATATTTT. It is translated as CASRASNSGNTIYF.

This clone was detected once. This chain joins TRBV6-5 and TRBJ1-2; a weak D match, TRBD1 (6 bases). Germline CDR1 reads MNHEY; CDR2 reads SVGAGI. The V end lost 4 bases, the J end lost 8 bases, and 11 bases lay between the germline ends. The CDR3 length is 12 residues. CDR3 sequence (DNA): TGTGCCAGCAGTTTCCGTCAGGGGGGCTACACCTTC. Protein sequence: CASSFRQGGYTF.

This clone was seen only once. This CDR3 reads CAAMDRGHGTGELFF. The CDR3 DNA reads TGTGCAGCTATGGACAGGGGGCATGGCACCGGGGAGCTGTTTTTT. The chain links TRBV28 to TRBJ2-2; 11 bases agree with TRBD1. From germline, CDR1 is MDHEN and CDR2 SYDVKM. The CDR3 loop spans 15 amino acids.

The chain carries TRBV6-1 and TRBJ1-2; no firm D call. Germline CDR1 MNHNS, CDR2 SASEGT. This CDR3 contains 12 residues. Trimming pared 2 bases from V and 4 bases from J, leaving 5 bases between. CDR3 nucleotides: TGTGCCAGCAGTGAATACAGCTATGGCTACACCTTC. It codes for CASSEYSYGYTF.

The CDR3: CASSLSGQFNQPQHF. The CDR3 DNA reads as TGCGCCAGCAGCCTCTCGGGACAGTTCAATCAGCCCCAGCATTTT. The chain uses TRBV4-1 and TRBJ1-5; TRBD1 matches at 7 bases. The CDR3 runs 15 residues. Germline lookup yields CDR1 MGHRA and CDR2 YSYEKL. The V and J ends lost 4 bases and 3 bases, in that order; junction bases with no gene match: 6.

V gene TRBV30 combines with J gene TRBJ1-6; D is unclear. Trimming left V 2 bases short and J 15 bases short, with 14 bases between. This CDR3 has 12 amino acids. The germline CDR1 and CDR2 sequences are GTSNPN and SVGIG (reference sequence). CDR3 residues: CAWSPSNVGLHF. CDR3 bases: TGTGCCTGGAGTCCCTCCAACGTCGGCCTCCACTTT. Using reference TRBV30 and TRBJ1-6 for the parts outside the CDR3, the full variable domain is SQTIHQWPATLVQPVGSPLSLECTVEGTSNPNLYWYRQAAGRGLQLLFYSVGIGQISSEVPQNLSASRPQDRQFILSSKKLLLSDSGFYLCAWSPSNVGLHFGNGTRLTVT.

This chain links TRBV28 with TRBJ1-2; D is unclear. The germline gives CDR1 MDHEN, CDR2 SYDVKM. Trimming cost V 6 bases and J 5 bases, with 10 bases left between them. CDR3 length equals 12 residues. The DNA for the CDR3 is TGTGCCAGCAGCGAGGCCCGGTATGGCTACACCTTC. The encoded protein is CASSEARYGYTF.

The CDR3: CASSSRPGENIQYF. CDR3 in DNA: TGTGCCAGCAGCTCCCGGCCCGGGGAGAACATTCAGTACTTC. The J gene is TRBJ2-4, the V gene TRBV9, with a possible D match to TRBD2 (5 bases). With 4 bases removed from V and 7 bases from J, the gap between germline ends came to 15 bases. CDR1 is SGDLS and CDR2 is YYNGEE in the germline V gene. There are 14 residues in the CDR3.

The chain employs TRBV4-1 and TRBJ1-6; a weak D match, TRBD1 (6 bases). The CDR3 runs 16 residues. CDR1 and CDR2 from the germline V gene are MGHRA and YSYEKL. Trimming shortened V by 0 bases and J by 8 bases, and 14 bases separated the two germline ends. CDR3 in DNA: TGCGCCAGCAGCCAAGAGGGGGGGCCCTGGGATTCACCCCTCCACTTT. Protein sequence: CASSQEGGPWDSPLHF.

The V gene is TRBV6-1, the J gene TRBJ2-7; 7 bases map to TRBD2. The length of the CDR3 is 13 residues. Germline V gene data show CDR1 as MNHNS and CDR2 as SASEGT. Germline trimming cut 1 base from V and 7 bases from J; bases unmatched to any gene: 4. The CDR3 here is CASSEVGRGEQYV. The DNA for the CDR3 is TGTGCCAGCAGTGAAGTGGGGCGGGGGGAGCAGTACGTC.

The chain combines TRBV5-1 with TRBJ2-1; possibly TRBD2 for D (5 bases). The ends were cut back, 4 bases at V and 0 bases at J, with 17 bases in the middle. This CDR3 is built from 17 residues. The germline gives CDR1 SGHRS, CDR2 YFSETQ. CDR3 region: CASSLDSSLPSYNEQFF. CDR3 sequence (DNA): TGCGCCAGCAGCCTGGACTCGTCTCTGCCCTCCTACAATGAGCAGTTCTTC. The variable domain in full, with the rest retrieved from reference TRBV5-1 and TRBJ2-1, is KAGVTQTPRYLIKTRGQQVTLSCSPISGHRSVSWYQQTPGQGLQFLFEYFSETQRNKGNFPGRFSGRQFSNSRSEMNVSTLELGDSALYLCASSLDSSLPSYNEQFFGPGTRLTVL.

The chain uses TRBV2 and TRBJ2-3; 8 nucleotides match TRBD1. Germline V CDR1 and CDR2: SNHLY, FYNNEI. CDR3 length: 15 amino acids. J lost 0 bases, V lost 4 bases, and 3 bases had no gene match. The CDR3 here is CASSVTGGSTDTQYF. The DNA of the CDR3 is TGTGCCAGCAGTGTTACAGGGGGGAGCACAGATACGCAGTATTTT.

The J gene is TRBJ2-2, the V gene TRBV11-2, with TRBD2 as a possible D gene (6 bases). CDR1 and CDR2 (germline): SGHAT, FQNNGV. V gave up 4 bases and J gave up 1 base, with 13 bases separating them. The CDR3 has 16 amino acids. DNA of the CDR3: TGTGCCAGCAGCTCTTCCGGAGGGGTGAACACCGGGGAGCTGTTTTTT. Protein product: CASSSSGGVNTGELFF.